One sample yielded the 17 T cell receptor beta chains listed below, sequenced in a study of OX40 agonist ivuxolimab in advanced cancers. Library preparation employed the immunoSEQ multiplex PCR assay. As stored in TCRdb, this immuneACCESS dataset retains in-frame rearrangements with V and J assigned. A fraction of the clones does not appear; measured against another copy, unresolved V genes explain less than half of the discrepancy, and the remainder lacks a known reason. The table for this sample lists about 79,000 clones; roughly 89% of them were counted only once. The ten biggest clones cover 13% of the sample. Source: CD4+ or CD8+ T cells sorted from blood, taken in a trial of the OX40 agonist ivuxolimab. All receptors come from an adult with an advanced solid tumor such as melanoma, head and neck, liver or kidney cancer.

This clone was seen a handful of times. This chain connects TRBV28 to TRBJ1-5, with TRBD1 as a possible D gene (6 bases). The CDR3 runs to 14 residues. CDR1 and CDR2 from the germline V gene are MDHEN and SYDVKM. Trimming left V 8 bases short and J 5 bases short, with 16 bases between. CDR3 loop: CASFPRDIYQPQHF. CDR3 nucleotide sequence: TGTGCCAGCTTTCCACGGGACATCTATCAGCCCCAGCATTTT.

As DNA, the CDR3 is TGTGCCAGCAGTTTTCGGGGAGTGGGGAAGCCCCAGCATTTT. Translation gives CASSFRGVGKPQHF. The chain links TRBV27 to TRBJ1-5; no clear D. The V end was cut by 3 bases, the J end by 8 bases, with 14 bases between. CDR3 size: 14 residues. Germline assignment: CDR1 MNHEY and CDR2 SMNVEV (reference sequence).

As DNA, the CDR3 is TGTGCCAGCAGCTTAGATAGGACTGACAGGAGGGAGACCCAGTACTTC. Translating gives CASSLDRTDRRETQYF. The chain uses TRBV11-3 and TRBJ2-5, with TRBD1 as a possible D gene (6 bases). The CDR3 runs 16 residues. Looked up from germline, CDR1 is SGHNT and CDR2 is YENEEA. V was clipped by 0 bases and J by 5 bases, with 16 bases between them.

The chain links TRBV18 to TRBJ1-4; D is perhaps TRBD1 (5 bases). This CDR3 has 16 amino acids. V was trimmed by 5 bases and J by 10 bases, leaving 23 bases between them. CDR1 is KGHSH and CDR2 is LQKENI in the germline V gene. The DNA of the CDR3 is TGTGCCAGCTCAAGACTAGCGGGGCGACCCTCGCTAAAACTGTTTTTT. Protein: CASSRLAGRPSLKLFF.

The CDR3, as DNA: TGTGCCAGCAGTCCCCGGGGTACCTACGAGCAGTACTTC. Its protein product is CASSPRGTYEQYF. The V and J genes are TRBV27 and TRBJ2-7; maybe TRBD2 (5 bases). This CDR3 is 13 amino acids long. CDR1 MNHEY and CDR2 SMNVEV come from the germline V gene (reference sequence). The V and J ends lost 5 bases and 2 bases respectively, with 10 bases between them.

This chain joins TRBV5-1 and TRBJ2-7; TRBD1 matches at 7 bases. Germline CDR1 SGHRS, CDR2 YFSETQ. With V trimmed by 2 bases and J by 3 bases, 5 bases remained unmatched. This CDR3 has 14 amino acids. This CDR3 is CASSFDRAGYEQYF. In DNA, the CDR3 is TGCGCCAGCAGCTTCGACAGGGCCGGCTACGAGCAGTACTTC.

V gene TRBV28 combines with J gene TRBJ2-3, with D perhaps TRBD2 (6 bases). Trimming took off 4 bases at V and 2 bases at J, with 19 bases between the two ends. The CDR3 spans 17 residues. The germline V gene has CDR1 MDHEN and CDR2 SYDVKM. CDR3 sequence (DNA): TGTGCCAGCAGTTCCCCTTCCCTAGCGACCGACACAGATACGCAGTATTTT. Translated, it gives CASSSPSLATDTDTQYF.

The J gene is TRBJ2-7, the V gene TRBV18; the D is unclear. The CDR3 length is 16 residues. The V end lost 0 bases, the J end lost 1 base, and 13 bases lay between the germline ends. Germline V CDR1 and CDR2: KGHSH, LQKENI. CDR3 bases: TGTGCCAGCTCACCACCGGCGGTTAGGCAGTCCTACGAGCAGTACTTC. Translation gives CASSPPAVRQSYEQYF.

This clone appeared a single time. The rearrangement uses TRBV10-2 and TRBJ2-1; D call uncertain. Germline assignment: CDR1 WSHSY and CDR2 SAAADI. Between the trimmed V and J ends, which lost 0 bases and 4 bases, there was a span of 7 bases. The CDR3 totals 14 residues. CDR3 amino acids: CASSESVRYNEQFF. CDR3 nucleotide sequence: TGCGCCAGCAGTGAGTCGGTACGGTACAATGAGCAGTTCTTC.

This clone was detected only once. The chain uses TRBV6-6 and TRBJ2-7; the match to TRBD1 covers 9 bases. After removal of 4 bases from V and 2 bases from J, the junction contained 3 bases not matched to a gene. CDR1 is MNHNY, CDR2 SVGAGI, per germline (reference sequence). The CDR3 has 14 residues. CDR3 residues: CASSFDRGAYEQYF. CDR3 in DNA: TGTGCCAGCAGTTTCGACAGGGGGGCCTACGAGCAGTACTTC.

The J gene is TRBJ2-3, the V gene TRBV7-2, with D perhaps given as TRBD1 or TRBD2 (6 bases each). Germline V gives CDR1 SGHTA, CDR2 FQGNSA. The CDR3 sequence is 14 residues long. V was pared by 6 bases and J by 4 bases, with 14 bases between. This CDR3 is CASSRGGGPDTQYF. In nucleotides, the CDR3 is TGTGCCAGCAGTCGTGGAGGGGGGCCAGATACGCAGTATTTT.

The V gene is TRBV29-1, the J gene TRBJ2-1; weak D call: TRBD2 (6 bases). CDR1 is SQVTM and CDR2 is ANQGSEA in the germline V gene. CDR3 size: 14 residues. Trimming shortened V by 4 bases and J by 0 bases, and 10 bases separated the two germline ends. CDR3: CSVAAGLSYNEQFF. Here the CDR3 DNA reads TGCAGCGTTGCAGCGGGCCTCTCCTACAATGAGCAGTTCTTC.

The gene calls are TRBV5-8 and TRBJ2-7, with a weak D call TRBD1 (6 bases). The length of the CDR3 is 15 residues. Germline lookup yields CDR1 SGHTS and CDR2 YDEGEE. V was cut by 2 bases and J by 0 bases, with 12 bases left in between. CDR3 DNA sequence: TGTGCCAGCAGCTTTCGACAGGCCGCCTCCTACGAGCAGTACTTC. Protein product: CASSFRQAASYEQYF.

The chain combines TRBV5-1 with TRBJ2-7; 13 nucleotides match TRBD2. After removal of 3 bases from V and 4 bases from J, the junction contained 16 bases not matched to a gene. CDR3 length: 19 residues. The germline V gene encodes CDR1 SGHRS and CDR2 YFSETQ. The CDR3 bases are TGCGCCAGCAGCTCCACTAGCGGGAGGGCCCTCCGGTTGCCATACGAGCAGTACTTC. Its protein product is CASSSTSGRALRLPYEQYF.

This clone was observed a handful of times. CDR3 nucleotides: TGCAGCGTTGACAGCTATGGCTACACCTTC. It is translated as CSVDSYGYTF. The chain couples TRBV29-1 to TRBJ1-2; D is ambiguous. Germline lookup yields CDR1 SQVTM and CDR2 ANQGSEA. V lost 3 bases, J lost 4 bases, and 3 bases lay in between. The CDR3 is 10 amino acids.

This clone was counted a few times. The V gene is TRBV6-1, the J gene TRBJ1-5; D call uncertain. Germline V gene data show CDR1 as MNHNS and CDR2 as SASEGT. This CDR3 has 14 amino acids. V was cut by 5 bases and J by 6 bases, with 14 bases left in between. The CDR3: CASSHPSGVQPQHF. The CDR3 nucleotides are TGTGCCAGCAGTCATCCGAGTGGGGTTCAGCCCCAGCATTTT.

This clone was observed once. The CDR3 here is CASSPRLAGALGYNEQFF. DNA of the CDR3: TGCGCCAGCAGCCCCCGACTAGCGGGAGCACTTGGGTACAATGAGCAGTTCTTC. The rearrangement joins TRBV4-1 to TRBJ2-1; 12 nucleotides align to TRBD2. Germline CDR1 and CDR2: MGHRA and YSYEKL. With V trimmed by 4 bases and J by 4 bases, 11 bases remained unmatched. CDR3 length: 18 residues.